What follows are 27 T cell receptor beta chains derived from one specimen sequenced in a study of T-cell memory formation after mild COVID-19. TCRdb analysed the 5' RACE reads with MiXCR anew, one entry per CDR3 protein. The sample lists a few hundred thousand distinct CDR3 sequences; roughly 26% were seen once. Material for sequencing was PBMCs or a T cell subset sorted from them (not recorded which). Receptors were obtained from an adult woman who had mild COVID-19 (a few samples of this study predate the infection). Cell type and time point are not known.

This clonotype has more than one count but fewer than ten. CDR3 region: CSAKGATKNIQYF. The CDR3 bases are TGCAGTGCTAAGGGGGCTACTAAAAACATTCAGTACTTC. This chain uses TRBV20-1 with TRBJ2-4; the match to TRBD1 covers 7 bases. From germline, CDR1 is DFQATT and CDR2 SNEGSKA (reference sequence). Germline trimming cut 4 bases from V and 4 bases from J; bases unmatched to any gene: 4. The CDR3 has 13 amino acids.

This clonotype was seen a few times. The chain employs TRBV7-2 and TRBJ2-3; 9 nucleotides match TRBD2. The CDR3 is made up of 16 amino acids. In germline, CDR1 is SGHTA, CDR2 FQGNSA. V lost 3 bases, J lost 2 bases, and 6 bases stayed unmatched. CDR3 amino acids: CASSFTGLAVTDTQYF. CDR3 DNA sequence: TGTGCCAGCAGCTTTACGGGACTAGCAGTCACAGATACGCAGTATTTT.

CDR3 sequence (DNA): TGTGCCAGCAGCTTAGAGGGCGGGCTAAAGACCCAGTACTTC. It yields the protein CASSLEGGLKTQYF. The chain couples TRBV7-6 to TRBJ2-5, with a tentative D call TRBD2 (5 bases). Trimming took 1 base from V and 6 from J, leaving 12 bases between them. The CDR3 is 14 residues long. CDR1 and CDR2 (germline): SGHVS, FNYEAQ.

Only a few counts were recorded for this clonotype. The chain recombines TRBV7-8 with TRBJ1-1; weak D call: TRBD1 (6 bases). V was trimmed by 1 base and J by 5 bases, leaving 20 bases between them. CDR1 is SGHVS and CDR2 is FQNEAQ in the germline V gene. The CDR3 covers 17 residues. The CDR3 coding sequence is TGTGCCAGCAGCTTAGAGGGGGGAGGCGGGCTGGGGACTGAAGCTTTCTTT. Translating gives CASSLEGGGGLGTEAFF.

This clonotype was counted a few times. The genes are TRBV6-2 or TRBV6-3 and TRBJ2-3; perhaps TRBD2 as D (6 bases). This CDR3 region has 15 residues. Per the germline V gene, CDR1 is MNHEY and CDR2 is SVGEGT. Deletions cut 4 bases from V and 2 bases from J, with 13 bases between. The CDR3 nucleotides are TGTGCCAGCAGTTCCACTAGCTATCCCACAGATACGCAGTATTTT. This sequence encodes CASSSTSYPTDTQYF.

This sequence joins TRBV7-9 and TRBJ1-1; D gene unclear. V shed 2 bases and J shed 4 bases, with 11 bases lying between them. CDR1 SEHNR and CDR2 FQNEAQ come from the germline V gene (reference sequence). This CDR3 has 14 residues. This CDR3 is CASSLLSWSTEAFF. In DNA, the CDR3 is TGTGCCAGCAGCTTATTGTCCTGGAGCACTGAAGCTTTCTTT.

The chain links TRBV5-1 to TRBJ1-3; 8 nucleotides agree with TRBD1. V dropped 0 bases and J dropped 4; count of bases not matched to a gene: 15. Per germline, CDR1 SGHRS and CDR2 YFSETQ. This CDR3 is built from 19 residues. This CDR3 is CASSLEPGQAITPGNTIYF. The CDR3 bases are TGCGCCAGCAGCTTGGAGCCGGGACAGGCTATCACGCCAGGAAACACCATATATTTT.

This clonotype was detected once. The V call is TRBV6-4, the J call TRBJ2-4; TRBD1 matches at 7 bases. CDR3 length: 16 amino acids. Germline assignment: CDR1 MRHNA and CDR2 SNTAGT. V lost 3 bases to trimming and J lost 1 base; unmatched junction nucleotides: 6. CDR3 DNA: TGTGCCAGCAGTGAGATCGAGACAGGGGCCAAAAACATTCAGTACTTC. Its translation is CASSEIETGAKNIQYF.

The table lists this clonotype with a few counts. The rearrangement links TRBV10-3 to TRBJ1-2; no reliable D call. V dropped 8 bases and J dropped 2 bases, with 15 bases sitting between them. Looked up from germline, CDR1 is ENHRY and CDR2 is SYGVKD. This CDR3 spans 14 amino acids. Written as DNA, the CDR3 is TGTGCCATCGGGGAGGCAGCGAGAAACTATGGCTACACCTTC. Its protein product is CAIGEAARNYGYTF.

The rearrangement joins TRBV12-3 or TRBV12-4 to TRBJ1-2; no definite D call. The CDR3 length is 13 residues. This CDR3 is CASGEGVLYGYTF. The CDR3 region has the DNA TGTGCTAGCGGGGAGGGAGTTCTGTACGGCTACACCTTC.

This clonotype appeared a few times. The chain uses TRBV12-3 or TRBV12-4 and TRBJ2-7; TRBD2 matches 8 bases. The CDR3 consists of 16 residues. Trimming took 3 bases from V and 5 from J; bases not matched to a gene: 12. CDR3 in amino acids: CASSFFVNSGSHEQYF. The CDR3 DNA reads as TGTGCCAGCAGTTTCTTCGTGAACAGCGGGAGCCACGAGCAGTACTTC.

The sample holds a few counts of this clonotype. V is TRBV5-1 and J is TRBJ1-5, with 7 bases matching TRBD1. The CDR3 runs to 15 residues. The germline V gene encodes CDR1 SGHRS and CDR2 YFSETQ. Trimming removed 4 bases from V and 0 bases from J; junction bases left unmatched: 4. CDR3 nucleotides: TGCGCCAGCAGCCCCACAGGGGATAGCAATCAGCCCCAGCATTTT. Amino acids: CASSPTGDSNQPQHF.

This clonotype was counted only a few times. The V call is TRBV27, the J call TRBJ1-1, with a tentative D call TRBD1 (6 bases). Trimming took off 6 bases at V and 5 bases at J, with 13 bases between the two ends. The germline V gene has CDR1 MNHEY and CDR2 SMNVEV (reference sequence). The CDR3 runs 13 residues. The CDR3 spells CASRLTGNTEAFF. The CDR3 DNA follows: TGTGCCAGCAGGCTTACAGGGAATACTGAAGCTTTCTTT.

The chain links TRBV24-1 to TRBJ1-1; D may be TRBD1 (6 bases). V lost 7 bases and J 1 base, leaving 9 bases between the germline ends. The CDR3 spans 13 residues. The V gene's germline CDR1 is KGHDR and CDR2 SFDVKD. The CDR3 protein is CATRETGNTEAFF. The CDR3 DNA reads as TGTGCCACCAGGGAGACAGGGAACACTGAAGCTTTCTTT.

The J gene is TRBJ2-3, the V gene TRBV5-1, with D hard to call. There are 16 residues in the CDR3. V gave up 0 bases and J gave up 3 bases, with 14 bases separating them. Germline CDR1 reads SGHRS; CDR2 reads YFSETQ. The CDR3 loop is CASSLESLRSTDTQYF. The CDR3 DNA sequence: TGCGCCAGCAGCTTGGAATCTCTGCGTTCTACAGATACGCAGTATTTT. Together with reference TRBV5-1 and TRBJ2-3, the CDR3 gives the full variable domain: KAGVTQTPRYLIKTRGQQVTLSCSPISGHRSVSWYQQTPGQGLQFLFEYFSETQRNKGNFPGRFSGRQFSNSRSEMNVSTLELGDSALYLCASSLESLRSTDTQYFGPGTRLTVL.

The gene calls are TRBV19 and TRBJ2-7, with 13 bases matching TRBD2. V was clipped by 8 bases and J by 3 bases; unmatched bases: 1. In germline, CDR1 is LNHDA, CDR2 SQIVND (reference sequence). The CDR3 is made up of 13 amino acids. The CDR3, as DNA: TGTGCCAGTGGACTAGCGGGGGACTACGAGCAGTACTTC. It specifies CASGLAGDYEQYF. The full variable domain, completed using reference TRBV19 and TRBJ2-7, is DGGITQSPKYLFRKEGQNVTLSCEQNLNHDAMYWYRQDPGQGLRLIYYSQIVNDFQKGDIAEGYSVSREKKESFPLTVTSAQKNPTAFYLCASGLAGDYEQYFGPGTRLTVT.

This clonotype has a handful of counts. The CDR3 DNA sequence: TGTGCCAGCAGCCCACAGGGGGCGGGTGAAAAACTGTTTTTT. Translating it yields CASSPQGAGEKLFF. V and J are TRBV7-2 and TRBJ1-4; TRBD1 aligns across 9 bases. CDR3 length: 14 amino acids. V lost 5 bases, J lost 7 bases, and 5 bases stayed unmatched. Per the germline V gene, CDR1 is SGHTA and CDR2 is FQGNSA.

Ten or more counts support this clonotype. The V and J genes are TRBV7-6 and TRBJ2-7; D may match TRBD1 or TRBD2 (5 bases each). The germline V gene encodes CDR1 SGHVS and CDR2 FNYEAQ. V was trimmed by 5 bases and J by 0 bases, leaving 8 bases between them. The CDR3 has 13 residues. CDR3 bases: TGTGCCAGCAGCCCCGGGGCCTCCTACGAGCAGTACTTC. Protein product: CASSPGASYEQYF.

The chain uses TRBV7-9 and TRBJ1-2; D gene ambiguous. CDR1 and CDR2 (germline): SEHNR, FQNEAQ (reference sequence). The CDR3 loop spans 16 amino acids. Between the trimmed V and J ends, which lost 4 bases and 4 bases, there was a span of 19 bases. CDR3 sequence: CASSSVLQESVYGYTF. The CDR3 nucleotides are TGTGCCAGCAGCTCAGTCTTGCAGGAATCCGTCTATGGCTACACCTTC.

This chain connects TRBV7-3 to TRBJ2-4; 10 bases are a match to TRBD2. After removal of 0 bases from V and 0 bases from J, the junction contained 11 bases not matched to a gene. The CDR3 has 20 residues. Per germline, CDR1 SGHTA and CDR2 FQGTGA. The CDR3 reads CASSLTSPSGGVLAKNIQYF. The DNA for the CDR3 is TGTGCCAGCAGCTTAACGTCTCCTAGCGGGGGCGTACTAGCCAAAAACATTCAGTACTTC.

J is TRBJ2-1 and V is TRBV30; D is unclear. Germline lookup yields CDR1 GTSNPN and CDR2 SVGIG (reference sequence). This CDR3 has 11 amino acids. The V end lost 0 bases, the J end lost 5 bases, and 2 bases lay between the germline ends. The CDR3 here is CAWSVHNEQFF. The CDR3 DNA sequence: TGTGCCTGGAGTGTACACAATGAGCAGTTCTTC.

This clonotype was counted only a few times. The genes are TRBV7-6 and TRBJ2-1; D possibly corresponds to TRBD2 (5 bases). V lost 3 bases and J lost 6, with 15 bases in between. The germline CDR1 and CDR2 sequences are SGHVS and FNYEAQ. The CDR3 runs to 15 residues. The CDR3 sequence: CASSFPTSGVNEQFF. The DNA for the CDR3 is TGTGCCAGCAGCTTCCCCACTAGTGGTGTCAATGAGCAGTTCTTC.

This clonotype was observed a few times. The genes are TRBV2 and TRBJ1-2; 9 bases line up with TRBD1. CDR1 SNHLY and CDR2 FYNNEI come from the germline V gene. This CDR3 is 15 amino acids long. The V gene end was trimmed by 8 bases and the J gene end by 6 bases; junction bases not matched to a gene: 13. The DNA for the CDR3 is TGTGCCAGCCGACGACGTTTACAGGGGGCACATGGCTACACCTTC. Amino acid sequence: CASRRRLQGAHGYTF.

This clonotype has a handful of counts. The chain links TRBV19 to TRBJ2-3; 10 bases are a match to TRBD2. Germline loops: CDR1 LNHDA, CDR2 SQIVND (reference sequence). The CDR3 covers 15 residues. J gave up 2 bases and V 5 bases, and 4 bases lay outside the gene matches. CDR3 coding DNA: TGTGCCAGTAGTTCGCTAGCGGGAGCCACAGATACGCAGTATTTT. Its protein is CASSSLAGATDTQYF.

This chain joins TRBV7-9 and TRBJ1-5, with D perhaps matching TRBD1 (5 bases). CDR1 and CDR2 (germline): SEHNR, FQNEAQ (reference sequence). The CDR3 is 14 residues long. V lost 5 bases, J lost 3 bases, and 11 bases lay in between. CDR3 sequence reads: CASSAGAINQPQHF. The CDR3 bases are TGTGCCAGCAGCGCCGGGGCGATCAATCAGCCCCAGCATTTT. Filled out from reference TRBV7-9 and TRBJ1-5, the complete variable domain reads DTGVSQNPRHKITKRGQNVTFRCDPISEHNRLYWYRQTLGQGPEFLTYFQNEAQLEKSRLLSDRFSAERPKGSFSTLEIQRTEQGDSAMYLCASSAGAINQPQHFGDGTRLSIL.

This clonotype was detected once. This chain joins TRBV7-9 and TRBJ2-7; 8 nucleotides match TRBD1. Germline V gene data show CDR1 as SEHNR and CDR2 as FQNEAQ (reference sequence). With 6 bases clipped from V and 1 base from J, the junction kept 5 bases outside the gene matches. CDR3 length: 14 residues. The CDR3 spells CASRLTGVSYEQYF. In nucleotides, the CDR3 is TGTGCCAGCAGGTTGACAGGGGTTTCCTACGAGCAGTACTTC.

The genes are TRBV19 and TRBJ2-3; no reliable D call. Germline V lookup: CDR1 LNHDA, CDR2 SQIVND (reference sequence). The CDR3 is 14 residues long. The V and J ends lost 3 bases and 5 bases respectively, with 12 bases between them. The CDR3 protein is CASSIGTLQDTQYF. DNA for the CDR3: TGTGCCAGTAGTATCGGAACACTCCAAGATACGCAGTATTTT.